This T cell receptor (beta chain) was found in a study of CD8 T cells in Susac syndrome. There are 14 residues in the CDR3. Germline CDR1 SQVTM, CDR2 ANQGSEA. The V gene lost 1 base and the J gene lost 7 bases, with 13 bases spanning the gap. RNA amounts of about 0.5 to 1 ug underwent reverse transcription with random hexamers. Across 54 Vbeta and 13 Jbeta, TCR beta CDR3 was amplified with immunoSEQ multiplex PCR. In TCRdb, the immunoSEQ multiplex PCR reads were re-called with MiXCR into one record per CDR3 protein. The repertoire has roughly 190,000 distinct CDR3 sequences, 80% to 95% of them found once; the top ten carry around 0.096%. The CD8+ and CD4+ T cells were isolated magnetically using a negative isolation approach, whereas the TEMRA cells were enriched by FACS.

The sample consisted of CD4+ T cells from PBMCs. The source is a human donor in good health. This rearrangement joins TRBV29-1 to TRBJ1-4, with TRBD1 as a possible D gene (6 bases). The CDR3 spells CSVEVGTGSEKLFF. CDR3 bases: TGCAGCGTTGAAGTGGGAACAGGGAGTGAAAAACTGTTTTTT.